This T cell receptor beta chain was captured by sequencing in a study of blood T cell repertoires in COVID-19. Authors' data handling: Amplification of reference gene primers was used by the study to estimate nucleated cell counts. TCRdb keeps only in-frame clones here, not all; method: immunoSEQ multiplex PCR. That table gives V, J and clone size, and the DNA gave D and trimming. The table includes about 78,000 clones, less than 90% detected once. CDR1 and CDR2 (germline): MDHEN, SYDVKM. The V gene lost 7 bases and the J gene lost 5 bases, with 9 bases spanning the gap. This CDR3 has 11 amino acids. This clonotype was obtained from a middle-aged man with acute or convalescent COVID-19. Material for sequencing was peripheral blood. The V gene is TRBV28, the J gene TRBJ2-7, with D perhaps TRBD1 (5 bases). This chain's CDR3 is CASNRRHEQYF. CDR3 nucleotides: TGTGCCAGCAACAGGCGGCACGAGCAGTACTTC.